These T cell receptor beta chains were read from a single sample in a study of shared clonotypes between healthy human individuals. Sequencing used immunoSEQ multiplex PCR; TCRdb keeps in-frame clones, though not all of them. The repertoire holds roughly 1,600,000 clones, approximately 98.5% seen once, with 0.36% in the top ten. The specimen was naive CD4+ T cells sorted from blood. The receptors here all came from a young man in good health. Both conserved end residues are part of each CDR3. Each record gives: CDR3 protein, CDR3 DNA, J gene, clone size, V gene, D gene. A D gene is named only where the DNA matches it firmly. Only part of the rows carry a size: once, few, many, or a class if the clone is expanded.

cdr3_aa: CASRSTSTDTQYF
cdr3_nt: TGTGCCAGCAGATCTACTAGCACAGATACGCAGTATTTT
j_call: TRBJ2-3
clone_size: .
v_call: TRBV27
d_call: .

cdr3_aa: CASSYSWNEKLFF
cdr3_nt: TGTGCCAGCAGTTACTCGTGGAATGAAAAACTGTTTTTT
j_call: TRBJ1-4
clone_size: once
v_call: TRBV6-5
d_call: .

cdr3_aa: CASRTHRGIATNEKLFF
cdr3_nt: TGTGCCAGCAGGACTCACAGGGGGATTGCAACTAATGAAAAACTGTTTTTT
j_call: TRBJ1-4
clone_size: once
v_call: TRBV2
d_call: TRBD1

cdr3_aa: CASSVNTEAFF
cdr3_nt: TGTGCCAGCAGCGTGAACACTGAAGCTTTCTTT
j_call: TRBJ1-1
clone_size: .
v_call: TRBV2
d_call: .

cdr3_aa: CASSPGQGLYEQYF
cdr3_nt: TGTGCCAGCTCACCAGGGCAGGGTCTTTACGAGCAGTACTTC
j_call: TRBJ2-7
clone_size: .
v_call: TRBV18
d_call: .

cdr3_aa: CASSPRLPVGDTQYF
cdr3_nt: TGTGCCAGCTCACCAAGGCTGCCCGTAGGAGATACGCAGTATTTT
j_call: TRBJ2-3
clone_size: .
v_call: TRBV18
d_call: .

cdr3_aa: CASTAGLAAYNEQFF
cdr3_nt: TGCGCCAGCACCGCGGGACTAGCGGCCTACAATGAGCAGTTCTTC
j_call: TRBJ2-1
clone_size: .
v_call: TRBV5-1
d_call: TRBD2

cdr3_aa: CASRHLWEGRTGELFF
cdr3_nt: TGTGCCAGTCGCCACCTATGGGAAGGTCGTACCGGGGAGCTGTTTTTT
j_call: TRBJ2-2
clone_size: once
v_call: TRBV19
d_call: .

cdr3_aa: CASKRQRNSNQPQHF
cdr3_nt: TGTGCCAGCAAAAGACAGCGAAATAGCAATCAGCCCCAGCATTTT
j_call: TRBJ1-5
clone_size: .
v_call: TRBV7-9
d_call: .

cdr3_aa: CASSDSYRGRVTGELFF
cdr3_nt: TGTGCCAGCAGCGACAGTTACAGGGGGCGGGTCACCGGGGAGCTGTTTTTT
j_call: TRBJ2-2
clone_size: .
v_call: TRBV9
d_call: TRBD1

cdr3_aa: CASSYSGIPGGYTF
cdr3_nt: TGTGCCAGCAGTTACTCTGGTATTCCCGGCGGCTACACCTTC
j_call: TRBJ1-2
clone_size: .
v_call: TRBV6-5
d_call: .

cdr3_aa: CASSQDRVDTQYF
cdr3_nt: TGCGCCAGCAGCCAAGATCGGGTGGATACGCAGTATTTT
j_call: TRBJ2-3
clone_size: .
v_call: TRBV4-3
d_call: .

cdr3_aa: CASSYSRESTDTQYF
cdr3_nt: TGTGCCAGCAGTTACTCGCGGGAGAGCACAGATACGCAGTATTTT
j_call: TRBJ2-3
clone_size: .
v_call: TRBV6-5
d_call: TRBD2

cdr3_aa: CASSFLAGGAIHEQYF
cdr3_nt: TGTGCCAGTAGTTTTCTAGCGGGAGGCGCTATACACGAGCAGTACTTC
j_call: TRBJ2-7
clone_size: .
v_call: TRBV19
d_call: TRBD2

cdr3_aa: CATSSDRGRQSF
cdr3_nt: TGTGCCACCAGCAGCGACAGGGGGCGGCAGTCCTTC
j_call: TRBJ2-7
clone_size: .
v_call: TRBV15
d_call: TRBD1

cdr3_aa: CASSENRGGGQPQHF
cdr3_nt: TGTGCCAGCAGTGAAAACAGGGGAGGAGGGCAGCCCCAGCATTTT
j_call: TRBJ1-5
clone_size: .
v_call: TRBV6-1
d_call: TRBD1

cdr3_aa: CASSTTANQPQHF
cdr3_nt: TGTGCCAGCAGTACGACAGCAAATCAGCCCCAGCATTTT
j_call: TRBJ1-5
clone_size: .
v_call: TRBV28
d_call: .

cdr3_aa: CASSFGREEQFF
cdr3_nt: TGTGCCAGCAGTTTCGGGAGAGAGGAGCAGTTCTTC
j_call: TRBJ2-1
clone_size: .
v_call: TRBV28
d_call: .

cdr3_aa: CASSLAGSLGGNEQFF
cdr3_nt: TGTGCCAGCAGTTTAGCGGGGTCGTTGGGTGGGAATGAGCAGTTCTTC
j_call: TRBJ2-1
clone_size: .
v_call: TRBV27
d_call: .

cdr3_aa: CSVVREGANVLTF
cdr3_nt: TGCAGCGTTGTCCGGGAAGGGGCCAACGTCCTGACTTTC
j_call: TRBJ2-6
clone_size: .
v_call: TRBV29-1
d_call: .

cdr3_aa: CASSFSGRRTGELFF
cdr3_nt: TGTGCCAGCAGCTTCAGCGGGAGACGAACCGGGGAGCTGTTTTTT
j_call: TRBJ2-2
clone_size: .
v_call: TRBV11-2
d_call: TRBD2

cdr3_aa: CASSLHSNQPQHF
cdr3_nt: TGTGCCAGCAGCTTACATAGCAATCAGCCCCAGCATTTT
j_call: TRBJ1-5
clone_size: .
v_call: TRBV7-2
d_call: .

cdr3_aa: CASSAARLEGEQFF
cdr3_nt: TGTGCCAGTAGTGCGGCCCGACTAGAGGGTGAGCAGTTCTTC
j_call: TRBJ2-1
clone_size: .
v_call: TRBV19
d_call: .

cdr3_aa: CASSLEQARTYEQYF
cdr3_nt: TGCGCCAGCAGCTTGGAACAGGCGAGAACCTACGAGCAGTACTTC
j_call: TRBJ2-7
clone_size: .
v_call: TRBV5-1
d_call: .

cdr3_aa: CASSLMGPSYNEQFF
cdr3_nt: TGTGCCAGCAGCTTGATGGGCCCCTCCTACAATGAGCAGTTCTTC
j_call: TRBJ2-1
clone_size: .
v_call: TRBV5-4
d_call: .

cdr3_aa: CASSGSLAASTDTQYF
cdr3_nt: TGTGCCAGCAGTGGCTCACTAGCGGCTAGCACAGATACGCAGTATTTT
j_call: TRBJ2-3
clone_size: once
v_call: TRBV25-1
d_call: TRBD2

cdr3_aa: CASSLGREPPYNEQFF
cdr3_nt: TGTGCCAGCAGCTTAGGGCGGGAGCCCCCATACAATGAGCAGTTCTTC
j_call: TRBJ2-1
clone_size: .
v_call: TRBV7-8
d_call: TRBD2

cdr3_aa: CASSPAVGWNTEAFF
cdr3_nt: TGTGCCAGCAGCCCCGCGGTGGGGTGGAACACTGAAGCTTTCTTT
j_call: TRBJ1-1
clone_size: .
v_call: TRBV14
d_call: .

cdr3_aa: CASSETFYGYTF
cdr3_nt: TGCGCCAGCAGCGAGACTTTCTATGGCTACACCTTC
j_call: TRBJ1-2
clone_size: once
v_call: TRBV5-1
d_call: .

cdr3_aa: CASSFVAQVAGELFF
cdr3_nt: TGTGCCAGCAGCTTCGTAGCCCAGGTGGCCGGGGAGCTGTTTTTT
j_call: TRBJ2-2
clone_size: .
v_call: TRBV5-4
d_call: .

cdr3_aa: CASSRYGVEANYGYTF
cdr3_nt: TGTGCCAGCAGCCGATATGGGGTCGAAGCTAACTATGGCTACACCTTC
j_call: TRBJ1-2
clone_size: .
v_call: TRBV27
d_call: .

cdr3_aa: CASTGLAGGDYNEQFF
cdr3_nt: TGTGCCAGTACGGGGCTAGCGGGAGGAGACTACAATGAGCAGTTCTTC
j_call: TRBJ2-1
clone_size: .
v_call: TRBV19
d_call: TRBD2

cdr3_aa: CASSQSRNSGNTIYF
cdr3_nt: TGTGCCAGCTCACAGAGCAGGAACTCTGGAAACACCATATATTTT
j_call: TRBJ1-3
clone_size: .
v_call: TRBV18
d_call: .

cdr3_aa: CAWSGGRTFPGANVLTF
cdr3_nt: TGTGCCTGGAGTGGCGGACGGACCTTCCCGGGGGCCAACGTCCTGACTTTC
j_call: TRBJ2-6
clone_size: .
v_call: TRBV30
d_call: .

cdr3_aa: CAISGERTSYEQYF
cdr3_nt: TGTGCCATCAGTGGCGAGCGGACTTCCTACGAGCAGTACTTC
j_call: TRBJ2-7
clone_size: .
v_call: TRBV10-3
d_call: .

cdr3_aa: CATSRAKGSGNQETQYF
cdr3_nt: TGTGCCACCAGCAGAGCAAAAGGTAGCGGGAACCAAGAGACCCAGTACTTC
j_call: TRBJ2-5
clone_size: .
v_call: TRBV15
d_call: TRBD2

cdr3_aa: CASSIIASGQQETQYF
cdr3_nt: TGTGCCAGTAGTATAATCGCCTCGGGGCAGCAAGAGACCCAGTACTTC
j_call: TRBJ2-5
clone_size: .
v_call: TRBV19
d_call: .

cdr3_aa: CASRRLNGELFF
cdr3_nt: TGTGCCAGCAGGCGCCTGAACGGGGAGCTGTTTTTT
j_call: TRBJ2-2
clone_size: .
v_call: TRBV7-7
d_call: .

cdr3_aa: CASSLRGRGEQFF
cdr3_nt: TGTGCCAGCAGCCTACGTGGTCGGGGTGAGCAGTTCTTC
j_call: TRBJ2-1
clone_size: .
v_call: TRBV7-2
d_call: .

cdr3_aa: CASSHVNSGRPYNEQFF
cdr3_nt: TGTGCCAGCAGCCATGTAAATAGCGGGAGGCCCTACAATGAGCAGTTCTTC
j_call: TRBJ2-1
clone_size: once
v_call: TRBV25-1
d_call: TRBD2

cdr3_aa: CASSLGAHTNTEAFF
cdr3_nt: TGCGCCAGCAGCTTGGGCGCGCACACGAACACTGAAGCTTTCTTT
j_call: TRBJ1-1
clone_size: .
v_call: TRBV5-1
d_call: .

cdr3_aa: CASSIAGSATYEQYF
cdr3_nt: TGTGCCAGTAGTATTGCAGGGAGCGCGACCTACGAGCAGTACTTC
j_call: TRBJ2-7
clone_size: .
v_call: TRBV19
d_call: .

cdr3_aa: CAWSFRGPGSNTEAFF
cdr3_nt: TGTGCCTGGTCCTTCAGGGGGCCCGGCTCAAACACTGAAGCTTTCTTT
j_call: TRBJ1-1
clone_size: .
v_call: TRBV30
d_call: TRBD1

cdr3_aa: CASSFRGAGYTF
cdr3_nt: TGTGCCAGCAGCTTTAGGGGGGCTGGCTACACCTTC
j_call: TRBJ1-2
clone_size: .
v_call: TRBV11-2
d_call: .

cdr3_aa: CASSVVAANTDTQYF
cdr3_nt: TGTGCCAGCAGCGTAGTAGCGGCAAACACAGATACGCAGTATTTT
j_call: TRBJ2-3
clone_size: .
v_call: TRBV9
d_call: .

cdr3_aa: CASRRSLGSYEQYF
cdr3_nt: TGTGCCAGCAGGAGGTCACTAGGGTCCTACGAGCAGTACTTC
j_call: TRBJ2-7
clone_size: .
v_call: TRBV13
d_call: .

cdr3_aa: CASSESTVDTQYF
cdr3_nt: TGCGCCAGCAGTGAGTCGACGGTAGATACGCAGTATTTT
j_call: TRBJ2-3
clone_size: .
v_call: TRBV10-1
d_call: .

cdr3_aa: CASSPHSTGGETQYF
cdr3_nt: TGTGCCAGCAGCCCACACTCGACAGGGGGTGAGACCCAGTACTTC
j_call: TRBJ2-5
clone_size: .
v_call: TRBV7-6
d_call: TRBD1

cdr3_aa: CAWSVPVQANTIYF
cdr3_nt: TGTGCCTGGAGTGTACCCGTACAGGCGAACACCATATATTTT
j_call: TRBJ1-3
clone_size: .
v_call: TRBV30
d_call: .

cdr3_aa: CASSLFGSVGPGTDTQYF
cdr3_nt: TGTGCCAGCAGCTTATTCGGGTCAGTAGGTCCGGGCACAGATACGCAGTATTTT
j_call: TRBJ2-3
clone_size: once
v_call: TRBV5-6
d_call: .

cdr3_aa: CASSPRTSDTQYF
cdr3_nt: TGTGCCAGCAGCCCCCGGACTTCAGATACGCAGTATTTT
j_call: TRBJ2-3
clone_size: .
v_call: TRBV5-4
d_call: .

cdr3_aa: CASSSQGALATDTQYF
cdr3_nt: TGTGCCAGCAGTTCGCAGGGGGCACTAGCCACAGATACGCAGTATTTT
j_call: TRBJ2-3
clone_size: .
v_call: TRBV28
d_call: TRBD1

cdr3_aa: CASSESGHEQYF
cdr3_nt: TGCGCCAGCAGTGAGTCGGGACACGAGCAGTACTTC
j_call: TRBJ2-7
clone_size: .
v_call: TRBV10-1
d_call: .

cdr3_aa: CASSLGTSGIYEQYF
cdr3_nt: TGCGCCAGCAGCTTGGGGACTAGCGGGATCTACGAGCAGTACTTC
j_call: TRBJ2-7
clone_size: .
v_call: TRBV5-1
d_call: TRBD2

cdr3_aa: CATSREAAIDGYTF
cdr3_nt: TGTGCCACCAGCAGAGAGGCCGCCATAGATGGCTACACCTTC
j_call: TRBJ1-2
clone_size: .
v_call: TRBV15
d_call: .